Below, one T cell receptor (beta chain) is given with its context. Its specificity is unknown. The repertoire was sequenced with immunoSEQ multiplex PCR; TCRdb's copy has only in-frame clones and lacks some. The sample includes about 150,000 clones, around 86% of them seen just once. This sample is part of a study of T cell responses to AZD1222 COVID-19 vaccine. Study-wide results and caveats: The reported proportion of spike-specific TCRs targeting unmutated variant regions was nearly half.

The J segment lost 6 bases and the V segment lost 2 bases, leaving 11 bases of the junction unmatched. Germline V lookup: CDR1 MDHEN, CDR2 SYDVKM. The CDR3 consists of 16 residues. This specimen was peripheral blood, taken 28 days after the second AZD1222 dose. The chain carries TRBV28 and TRBJ2-7; TRBD2 matches 9 bases. This receptor was taken from an adult who received the AZD1222 COVID-19 vaccine. The CDR3 DNA reads TGTGCCAGCAGTTTAATGGGGCTAGCGGGACGGGGCGAGCAGTACTTC. Translating gives CASSLMGLAGRGEQYF.